These 14 T cell receptor beta chains were all obtained from the same sample, sequenced in a study of identical twins. TCRdb used MiXCR to reprocess the 5' RACE reads, holding one entry per CDR3 protein. The data show about 570,000 distinct CDR3 sequences, roughly 9.5% seen once. The same specimen was also included in a second study, on yellow fever vaccine responses in identical twins.

The sequencing input was PBMCs. The receptors come from a woman between 18 and 30 years old in good health.

A few counts support this clonotype. This chain uses TRBV5-5 with TRBJ1-2, with TRBD1 matching over 9 bases. This CDR3 contains 14 residues. After removal of 3 bases from V and 6 bases from J, the junction contained 6 bases not matched to a gene. The germline V gene encodes CDR1 SGHKS and CDR2 YYEKEE (reference sequence). CDR3 amino acids: CASSSYRGQDGYTF. DNA of the CDR3: TGTGCCAGCAGCTCTTACAGGGGGCAGGATGGCTACACCTTC.

The rearrangement links TRBV20-1 to TRBJ2-3; unclear D gene. The CDR3 extends over 15 amino acids. The V gene's germline CDR1 is DFQATT and CDR2 SNEGSKA (reference sequence). V lost 0 bases and J lost 4, with 14 bases in between. CDR3 region: CSARDPVGRPDTQYF. The CDR3 bases are TGCAGTGCTAGAGATCCGGTCGGGCGTCCAGATACGCAGTATTTT.

The V gene is TRBV27, the J gene TRBJ2-1; TRBD2 might be the D (6 bases). Germline CDR1 MNHEY, CDR2 SMNVEV (reference sequence). Trimming removed 2 bases from V and 10 bases from J, with 15 bases in between. This CDR3 comprises 14 residues. The CDR3 DNA reads as TGTGCCAGCAGTTTACTTGCCACTAGCTCCGAGCAGTTCTTC. Its protein product is CASSLLATSSEQFF.

The rearrangement links TRBV3-1 to TRBJ2-6; no reliable D call. Germline CDR1 reads LGHDT; CDR2 reads YNNKEL (reference sequence). V was clipped by 5 bases and J by 1 base, with 9 bases between them. The CDR3 runs 15 residues. CDR3 in DNA: TGTGCCAGCAGCTCGATAACGTCTGGGGCCAACGTCCTGACTTTC. This codes for CASSSITSGANVLTF. Based on the CDR3 plus reference TRBV3-1 and TRBJ2-6, the full variable domain is DTAVSQTPKYLVTQMGNDKSIKCEQNLGHDTMYWYKQDSKKFLKIMFSYNNKELIINETVPNRFSPKSPDKAHLNLHINSLELGDSAVYFCASSSITSGANVLTFGAGSRLTVL.

The rearrangement uses TRBV7-9 and TRBJ2-5, with 10 bases that match TRBD2. The CDR3 runs 16 residues. Trimming at V came to 5 bases and at J to 2 bases, leaving 8 bases not matched to a gene. Germline V gene data show CDR1 as SEHNR and CDR2 as FQNEAQ (reference sequence). This CDR3 reads CASSGPTSGLQETQYF. CDR3 nucleotides: TGTGCCAGCAGCGGACCGACTAGCGGGTTACAAGAGACCCAGTACTTC.

This clonotype was counted a few times. This chain uses TRBV7-9 with TRBJ2-2, with D maybe TRBD1 (6 bases). The germline V and J ends were trimmed by 0 bases and 8 bases, with 16 bases remaining between them. Germline V gene data show CDR1 as SEHNR and CDR2 as FQNEAQ (reference sequence). The CDR3 extends over 16 amino acids. The CDR3 DNA reads TGTGCCAGCAGCTTAGCCGGACAGCCACTCTTAGGGGAGCTGTTTTTT. This sequence encodes CASSLAGQPLLGELFF.

This clonotype was observed a few times. CDR3 in amino acids: CASSESAGGYEQYF. CDR3 in DNA: TGTGCCAGCAGTGAGTCGGCAGGAGGCTACGAGCAGTACTTC. The chain is built from TRBV2 and TRBJ2-7, with TRBD2 as a possible D gene (5 bases). The CDR3 has 14 amino acids. Germline V lookup: CDR1 SNHLY, CDR2 FYNNEI. V lost 3 bases and J lost 3, with 12 bases in between.

CDR3: CASSSGTATSYEQYF. The CDR3 coding sequence is TGTGCCAGTAGTTCCGGGACAGCCACTTCCTACGAGCAGTACTTC. The chain couples TRBV19 to TRBJ2-7; TRBD1 matches 7 bases. The germline gives CDR1 LNHDA, CDR2 SQIVND (reference sequence). The CDR3 contains 15 residues. V lost 5 bases to trimming and J lost 1 base; unmatched junction nucleotides: 8.

This clonotype was counted only a few times. J is TRBJ2-1 and V is TRBV11-2; TRBD1 matches at 8 bases. This CDR3 has 15 amino acids. Germline assignment: CDR1 SGHAT and CDR2 FQNNGV. J lost 2 bases, V lost 7 bases, and 7 bases had no gene match. CDR3 in amino acids: CASTPPGQAYNEQFF. The CDR3 DNA is TGTGCCAGCACCCCACCGGGACAGGCCTACAATGAGCAGTTCTTC.

This clonotype was recorded at least ten times. V is TRBV20-1 and J is TRBJ2-6; D gene uncertain. The germline V gene encodes CDR1 DFQATT and CDR2 SNEGSKA (reference sequence). CDR3 length equals 13 residues. V was clipped by 2 bases and J by 2 bases, with 4 bases between them. CDR3 amino acids: CSARPPGANVLTF. The DNA for the CDR3 is TGCAGTGCTAGACCACCTGGGGCCAACGTCCTGACTTTC.

This clonotype was detected ten times or more. The rearrangement uses TRBV12-3 or TRBV12-4 and TRBJ2-1, with 8 nucleotides matching TRBD1. J lost 8 bases, V lost 4 bases, and 10 bases had no gene match. There are 15 residues in the CDR3. The chain's CDR3 is CASSSPTGVEDEQFF. The DNA for the CDR3 is TGTGCCAGCAGTTCCCCGACAGGGGTCGAAGATGAGCAGTTCTTC.

The chain has TRBV7-3 and TRBJ2-3, with 10 bases lining up with TRBD2. CDR1 and CDR2 (germline): SGHTA, FQGTGA. The trim removed 5 bases at V and 2 bases at J, leaving 4 bases unmatched. The CDR3 sequence is 15 residues long. The CDR3 region is CASSPAGGYTDTQYF. CDR3 nucleotides: TGTGCCAGCAGCCCAGCGGGGGGGTACACAGATACGCAGTATTTT.

This clonotype was picked up many times. The V call is TRBV6-1, the J call TRBJ2-1, with 10 bases aligning to TRBD2. With V trimmed by 4 bases and J by 7 bases, 4 bases remained unmatched. The CDR3 has 14 amino acids. Germline V gene data show CDR1 as MNHNS and CDR2 as SASEGT. The CDR3 coding sequence is TGTGCCAGCAGTGTAGCGGGGGGTGGAAATGAGCAGTTCTTC. Residues: CASSVAGGGNEQFF.

Only a few counts were recorded for this clonotype. The genes are TRBV29-1 and TRBJ2-4; possible D gene TRBD1, 6 bases. The length of the CDR3 is 15 residues. Germline V lookup: CDR1 SQVTM, CDR2 ANQGSEA. Trimming shortened V by 1 base and J by 0 bases, and 10 bases separated the two germline ends. The CDR3, as DNA: TGCAGCGTTGAAGGGGGGACAACAGCCAAAAACATTCAGTACTTC. Protein: CSVEGGTTAKNIQYF. The variable domain in full, with the rest retrieved from reference TRBV29-1 and TRBJ2-4, is SAVISQKPSRDICQRGTSLTIQCQVDSQVTMMFWYRQQPGQSLTLIATANQGSEATYESGFVIDKFPISRPNLTFSTLTVSNMSPEDSSIYLCSVEGGTTAKNIQYFGAGTRLSVL.